This T cell receptor (beta chain) appears in the sequencing data of a study of OX40 agonist ivuxolimab in advanced cancers. The CDR3 spans 13 residues. Germline V gene lookup returns CDR1 MNHEY and CDR2 SMNVEV (reference sequence). Trimming pared 0 bases from V and 2 bases from J, leaving 5 bases between. Some clones are missing from TCRdb's copy, which holds only in-frame ones; the method was immunoSEQ multiplex PCR. The data contain tens of thousands of clones, 91% of them singletons. The sequence was collected from an adult with an advanced solid tumor such as melanoma, head and neck, liver or kidney cancer. This material consisted of CD4+ or CD8+ T cells sorted from blood, taken in a trial of the OX40 agonist ivuxolimab. The J gene is TRBJ2-7, the V gene TRBV27; D gene unclear. The chain's CDR3 is CASSLSTAYEQYF. CDR3 sequence (DNA): TGTGCCAGCAGTTTATCGACGGCCTACGAGCAGTACTTC.